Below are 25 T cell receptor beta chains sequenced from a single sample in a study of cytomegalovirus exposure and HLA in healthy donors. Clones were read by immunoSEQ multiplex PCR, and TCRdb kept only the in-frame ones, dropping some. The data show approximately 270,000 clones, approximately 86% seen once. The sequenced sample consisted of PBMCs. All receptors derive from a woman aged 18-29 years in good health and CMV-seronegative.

The CDR3 DNA sequence: TGTGCCACCGGACGGGGAAGCTCCTACAATGAGCAGTTCTTC. Protein product: CATGRGSSYNEQFF. This chain joins TRBV7-9 and TRBJ2-1, with D maybe TRBD2 (5 bases). Germline loops: CDR1 SEHNR, CDR2 FQNEAQ (reference sequence). V lost 10 bases to trimming and J lost 0 bases, with 13 bases between them. The CDR3 covers 14 residues.

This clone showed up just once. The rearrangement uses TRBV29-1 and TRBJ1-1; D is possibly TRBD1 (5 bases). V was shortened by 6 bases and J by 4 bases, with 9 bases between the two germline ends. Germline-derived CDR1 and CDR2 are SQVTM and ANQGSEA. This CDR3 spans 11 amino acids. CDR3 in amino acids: CSVQGSTEAFF. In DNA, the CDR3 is TGCAGCGTCCAGGGTTCCACTGAAGCTTTCTTT. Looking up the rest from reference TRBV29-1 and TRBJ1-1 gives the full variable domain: SAVISQKPSRDICQRGTSLTIQCQVDSQVTMMFWYRQQPGQSLTLIATANQGSEATYESGFVIDKFPISRPNLTFSTLTVSNMSPEDSSIYLCSVQGSTEAFFGQGTRLTVV.

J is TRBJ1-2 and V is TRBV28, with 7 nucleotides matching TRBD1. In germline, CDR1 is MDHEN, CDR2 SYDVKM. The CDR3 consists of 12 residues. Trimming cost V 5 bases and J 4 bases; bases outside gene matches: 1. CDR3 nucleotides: TGTGCCAGCAGTCAGGGGGGCTATGGCTACACCTTC. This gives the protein CASSQGGYGYTF.

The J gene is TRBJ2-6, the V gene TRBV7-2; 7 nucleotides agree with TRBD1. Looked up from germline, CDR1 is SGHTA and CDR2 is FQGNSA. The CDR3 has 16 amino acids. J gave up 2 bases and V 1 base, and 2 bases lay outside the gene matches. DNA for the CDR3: TGTGCCAGCAGCTTAGAGCAGGGGGCTGGGGCCAACGTCCTGACTTTC. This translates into CASSLEQGAGANVLTF.

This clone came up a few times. This CDR3 reads CASSTGGDYNEQYF. The CDR3, as DNA: TGTGCCAGCAGTACAGGGGGCGACTACAACGAGCAGTACTTC. The J gene is TRBJ2-7, the V gene TRBV27; 9 bases map to TRBD1. This CDR3 comprises 14 residues. The germline V gene has CDR1 MNHEY and CDR2 SMNVEV (reference sequence). The V and J ends lost 5 bases and 5 bases, in that order; junction bases with no gene match: 7.

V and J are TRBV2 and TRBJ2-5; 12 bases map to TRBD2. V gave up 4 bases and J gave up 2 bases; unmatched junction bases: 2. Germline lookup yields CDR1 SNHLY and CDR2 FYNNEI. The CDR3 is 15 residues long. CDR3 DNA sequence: TGTGCCAGCAGTGCGACTAGCGGGGGACAAGAGACCCAGTACTTC. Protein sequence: CASSATSGGQETQYF.

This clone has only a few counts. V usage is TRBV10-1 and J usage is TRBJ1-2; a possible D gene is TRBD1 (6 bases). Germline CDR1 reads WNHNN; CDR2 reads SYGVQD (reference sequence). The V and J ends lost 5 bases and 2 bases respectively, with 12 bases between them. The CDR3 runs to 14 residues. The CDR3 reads CASSPGTTNYGYTF. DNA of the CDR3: TGCGCCAGCAGTCCCGGGACAACCAACTATGGCTACACCTTC.

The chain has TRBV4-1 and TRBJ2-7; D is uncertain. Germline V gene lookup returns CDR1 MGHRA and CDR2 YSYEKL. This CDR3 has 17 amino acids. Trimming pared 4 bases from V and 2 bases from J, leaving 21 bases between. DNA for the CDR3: TGCGCCAGCAGCCGAGTAACATCGGGTCGGGTCCCCTACGAGCAGTACTTC. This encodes CASSRVTSGRVPYEQYF.

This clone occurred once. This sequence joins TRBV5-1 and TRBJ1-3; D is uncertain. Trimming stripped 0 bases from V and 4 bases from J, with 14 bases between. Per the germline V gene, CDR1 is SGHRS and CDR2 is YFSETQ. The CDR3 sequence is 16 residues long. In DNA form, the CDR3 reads TGCGCCAGCAGCTTGGCCGGTCCTACGGGAGGAAACACCATATATTTT. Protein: CASSLAGPTGGNTIYF.

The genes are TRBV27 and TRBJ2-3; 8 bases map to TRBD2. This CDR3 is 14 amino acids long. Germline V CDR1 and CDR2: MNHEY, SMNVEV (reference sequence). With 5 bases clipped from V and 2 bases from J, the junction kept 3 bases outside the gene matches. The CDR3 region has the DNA TGTGCCAGCAGTCAGCGGGAGATCACAGATACGCAGTATTTT. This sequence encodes CASSQREITDTQYF.

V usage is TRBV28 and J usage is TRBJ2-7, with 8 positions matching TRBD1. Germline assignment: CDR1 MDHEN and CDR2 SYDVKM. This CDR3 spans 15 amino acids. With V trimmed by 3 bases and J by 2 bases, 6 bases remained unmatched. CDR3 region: CASSLPAGGTYEQYF. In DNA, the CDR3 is TGTGCCAGCAGTTTGCCGGCAGGGGGCACCTACGAGCAGTACTTC.

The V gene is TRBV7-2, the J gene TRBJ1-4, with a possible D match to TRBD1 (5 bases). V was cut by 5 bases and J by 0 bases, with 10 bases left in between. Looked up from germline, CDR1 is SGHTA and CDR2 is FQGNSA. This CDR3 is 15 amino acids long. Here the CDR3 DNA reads TGTGCCAGCAGCACCGACAGTGCAACTAATGAAAAACTGTTTTTT. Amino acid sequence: CASSTDSATNEKLFF.

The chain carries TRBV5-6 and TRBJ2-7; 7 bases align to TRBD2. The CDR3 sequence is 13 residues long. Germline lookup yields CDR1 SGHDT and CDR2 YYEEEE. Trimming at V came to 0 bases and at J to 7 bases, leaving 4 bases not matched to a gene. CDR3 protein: CASSLEVAGEQYF. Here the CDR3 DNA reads TGTGCCAGCAGCTTGGAGGTAGCGGGTGAGCAGTACTTC. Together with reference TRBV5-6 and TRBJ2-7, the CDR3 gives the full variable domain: DAGVTQSPTHLIKTRGQQVTLRCSPKSGHDTVSWYQQALGQGPQFIFQYYEEEERQRGNFPDRFSGHQFPNYSSELNVNALLLGDSALYLCASSLEVAGEQYFGPGTRLTVT.

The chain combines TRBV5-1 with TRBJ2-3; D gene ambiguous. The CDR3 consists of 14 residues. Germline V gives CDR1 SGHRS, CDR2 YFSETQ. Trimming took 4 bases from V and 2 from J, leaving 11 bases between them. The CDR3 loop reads CASSGGSSTDTQYF. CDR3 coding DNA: TGCGCCAGCAGCGGCGGCAGCTCCACAGATACGCAGTATTTT.

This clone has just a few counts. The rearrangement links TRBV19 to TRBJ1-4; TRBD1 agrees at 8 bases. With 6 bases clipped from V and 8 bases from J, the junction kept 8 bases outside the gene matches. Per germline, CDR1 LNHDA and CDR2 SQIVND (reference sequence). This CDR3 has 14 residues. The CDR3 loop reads CASRVRGLDEKLFF. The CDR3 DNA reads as TGTGCCAGTAGAGTCAGGGGGCTAGACGAAAAACTGTTTTTT. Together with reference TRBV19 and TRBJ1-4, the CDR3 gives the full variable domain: DGGITQSPKYLFRKEGQNVTLSCEQNLNHDAMYWYRQDPGQGLRLIYYSQIVNDFQKGDIAEGYSVSREKKESFPLTVTSAQKNPTAFYLCASRVRGLDEKLFFGSGTQLSVL.

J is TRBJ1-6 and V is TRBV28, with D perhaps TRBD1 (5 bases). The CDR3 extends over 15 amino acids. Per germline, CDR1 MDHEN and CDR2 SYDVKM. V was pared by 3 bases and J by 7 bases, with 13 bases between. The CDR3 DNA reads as TGTGCCAGCAGTTTTCGTCGGCAGGGAAATTCACCCCTCCACTTT. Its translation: CASSFRRQGNSPLHF.

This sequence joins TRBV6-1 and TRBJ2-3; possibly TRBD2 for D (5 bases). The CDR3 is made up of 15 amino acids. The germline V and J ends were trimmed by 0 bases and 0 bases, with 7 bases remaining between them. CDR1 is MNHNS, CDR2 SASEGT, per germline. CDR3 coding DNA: TGTGCCAGCAGTGAAGCGCCGGGGAGCACAGATACGCAGTATTTT. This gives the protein CASSEAPGSTDTQYF.

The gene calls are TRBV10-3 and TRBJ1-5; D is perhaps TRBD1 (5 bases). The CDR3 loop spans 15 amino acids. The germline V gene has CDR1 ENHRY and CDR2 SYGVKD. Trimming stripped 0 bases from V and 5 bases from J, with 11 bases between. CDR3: CAISESSGTDQPQHF. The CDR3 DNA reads TGTGCCATCAGTGAGTCATCAGGGACTGATCAGCCCCAGCATTTT.

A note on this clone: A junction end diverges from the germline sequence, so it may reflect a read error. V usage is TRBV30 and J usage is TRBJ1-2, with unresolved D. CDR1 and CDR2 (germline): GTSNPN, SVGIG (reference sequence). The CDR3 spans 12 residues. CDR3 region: CTIRGSSSGYTF. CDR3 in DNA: TGCACCATCCGGGGTTCAAGTTCAGGCTACACCTTC.

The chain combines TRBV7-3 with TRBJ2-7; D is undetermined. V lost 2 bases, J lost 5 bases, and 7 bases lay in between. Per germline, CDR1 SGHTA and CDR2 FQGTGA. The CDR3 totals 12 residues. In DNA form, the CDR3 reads TGTGCCAGCAGCTTACGGCAGGACGAGCAGTACTTC. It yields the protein CASSLRQDEQYF. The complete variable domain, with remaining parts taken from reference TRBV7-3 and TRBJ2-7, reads GAGVSQTPSNKVTEKGKYVELRCDPISGHTALYWYRQSLGQGPEFLIYFQGTGAADDSGLPNDRFFAVRPEGSVSTLKIQRTERGDSAVYLCASSLRQDEQYFGPGTRLTVT.

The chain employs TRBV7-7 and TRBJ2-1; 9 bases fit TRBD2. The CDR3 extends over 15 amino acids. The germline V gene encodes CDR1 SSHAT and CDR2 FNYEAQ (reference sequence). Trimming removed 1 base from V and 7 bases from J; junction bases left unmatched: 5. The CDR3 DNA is TGTGCCAGCAGCTTAGGAGCGGGAGGTCTGAATGAGCAGTTCTTC. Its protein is CASSLGAGGLNEQFF.

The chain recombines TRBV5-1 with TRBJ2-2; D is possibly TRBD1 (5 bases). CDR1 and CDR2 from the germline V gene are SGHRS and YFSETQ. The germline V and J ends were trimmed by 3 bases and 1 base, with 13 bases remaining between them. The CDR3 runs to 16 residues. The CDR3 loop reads CASSSQTARNTGELFF. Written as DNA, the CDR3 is TGCGCCAGCAGCTCTCAGACAGCCCGGAACACCGGGGAGCTGTTTTTT. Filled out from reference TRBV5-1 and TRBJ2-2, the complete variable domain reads KAGVTQTPRYLIKTRGQQVTLSCSPISGHRSVSWYQQTPGQGLQFLFEYFSETQRNKGNFPGRFSGRQFSNSRSEMNVSTLELGDSALYLCASSSQTARNTGELFFGEGSRLTVL.

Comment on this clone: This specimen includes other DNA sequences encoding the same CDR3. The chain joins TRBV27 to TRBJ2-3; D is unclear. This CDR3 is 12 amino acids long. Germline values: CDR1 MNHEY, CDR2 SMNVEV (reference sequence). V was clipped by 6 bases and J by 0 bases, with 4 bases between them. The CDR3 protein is CASRTSTDTQYF. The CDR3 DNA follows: TGTGCCAGCAGAACTAGCACAGATACGCAGTATTTT.

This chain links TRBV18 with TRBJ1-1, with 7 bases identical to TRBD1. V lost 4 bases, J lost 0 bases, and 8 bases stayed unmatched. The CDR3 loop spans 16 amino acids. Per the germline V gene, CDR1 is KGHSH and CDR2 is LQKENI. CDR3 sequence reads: CASSLQGDPMNTEAFF. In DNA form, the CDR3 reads TGTGCCAGCTCACTCCAGGGGGACCCAATGAACACTGAAGCTTTCTTT.

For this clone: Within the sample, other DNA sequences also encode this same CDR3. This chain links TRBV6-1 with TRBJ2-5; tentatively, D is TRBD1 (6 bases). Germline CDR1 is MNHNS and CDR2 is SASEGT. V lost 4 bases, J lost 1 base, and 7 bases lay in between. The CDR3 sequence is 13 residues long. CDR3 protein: CASSGTVQETQYF. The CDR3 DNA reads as TGTGCCAGCAGTGGGACAGTCCAAGAGACCCAGTACTTC.